One TCR beta chain is described in this entry. The record originates from a study of blood T cell repertoires in COVID-19. This CDR3 has 14 residues. V was cut by 7 bases and J by 1 base, with 14 bases left in between. Looked up from germline, CDR1 is SGDLS and CDR2 is YYNGEE. Assay: immunoSEQ multiplex PCR; the TCRdb copy retains only in-frame clones and omits some. Of several thousand clones listed, less than 90% are singletons. The chain couples TRBV9 to TRBJ2-5; possibly TRBD2 for D (6 bases). The material sequenced was peripheral blood. This TCR was sampled from a human donor in a cohort sampled during active COVID-19. DNA of the CDR3: TGTGCCAGCGGAGGGGTCCACACCCAAGAGACCCAGTACTTC. It yields the protein CASGGVHTQETQYF.